This T cell receptor beta chain was identified during a study of CD8+ T cells in alopecia areata. Reverse transcribed after extraction, RNA yielded cDNA as the sequencing template. TCRdb's copy holds only in-frame clones and misses some; the assay was immunoSEQ multiplex PCR. The sample carries about 100,000 clones, 80% to 85% recorded once. Treatment denoted: oral pan-JAK inhibitor, 5-10 mg twice daily. The germline V gene encodes CDR1 SGHTA and CDR2 FQGNSA. V shed 2 bases, J shed 1 base, and the junction held 0 bases outside the gene matches. The CDR3 spans 14 residues. This chain uses TRBV7-2 with TRBJ2-7, with 9 bases lining up with TRBD2. This TCR was recovered from a human donor with alopecia areata. The source material was CD8+ T cells sorted from blood, sampled at week 24, from a patient treated with tofacitinib. This CDR3 reads CASSLSGGSYEQYF. The CDR3 bases are TGTGCCAGCAGCTTAAGCGGGGGGTCCTACGAGCAGTACTTC.